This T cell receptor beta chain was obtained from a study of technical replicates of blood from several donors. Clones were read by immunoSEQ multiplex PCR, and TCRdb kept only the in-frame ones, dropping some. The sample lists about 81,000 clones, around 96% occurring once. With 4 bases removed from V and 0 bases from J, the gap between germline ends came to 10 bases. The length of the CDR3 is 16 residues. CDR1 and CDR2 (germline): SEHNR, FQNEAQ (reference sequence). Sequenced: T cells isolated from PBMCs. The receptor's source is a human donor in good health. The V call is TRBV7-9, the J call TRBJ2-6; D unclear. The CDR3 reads CASSYFGASGANVLTF. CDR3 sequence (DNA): TGTGCCAGCAGCTATTTCGGAGCCTCTGGGGCCAACGTCCTGACTTTC.